The 7 T cell receptor beta chains below were found in one sample sequenced in a study of high-grade serous ovarian cancer treatment subgroups. Tumor samples were taken before definitive surgery or chemotherapy. TCRdb keeps only in-frame clones here, not all; method: immunoSEQ multiplex PCR. The data hold under 10,000 clones, with approximately 78% observed a single time. Sequenced: tumor tissue. The source of these receptors is a human donor with high-grade serous ovarian cancer.

This clone was counted a few times. This rearrangement joins TRBV19 to TRBJ2-7, with D possibly being TRBD2 (5 bases). Trimming removed 7 bases at V and 3 bases at J, with 13 bases between. The CDR3 runs to 13 residues. CDR1 and CDR2 (germline): LNHDA, SQIVND (reference sequence). The CDR3 protein is CASIGRGGYEQYF. The CDR3 DNA reads as TGTGCCAGTATAGGAAGAGGAGGCTACGAGCAGTACTTC.

The V gene is TRBV5-8, the J gene TRBJ2-2, with D possibly being TRBD1 or TRBD2 (6 bases each). The ends were cut back, 1 base at V and 3 bases at J, with 10 bases in the middle. Looked up from germline, CDR1 is SGHTS and CDR2 is YDEGEE. The CDR3 sequence is 15 residues long. The CDR3 DNA reads as TGTGCCAGCAGCTTGAGGGGGAGGTACACCGGGGAGCTGTTTTTT. Translated: CASSLRGRYTGELFF.

This clone is large. V gene TRBV5-4 combines with J gene TRBJ2-7; TRBD2 aligns across 11 bases. The V and J ends lost 4 bases and 1 base, in that order; junction bases with no gene match: 7. This CDR3 contains 16 residues. Germline CDR1 SGHNT, CDR2 YYREEE (reference sequence). For the CDR3, the DNA is TGTGCCAGCAGCAAGGGGACTAGCGGACCGTCCTACGAGCAGTACTTC. Translation: CASSKGTSGPSYEQYF.

This clone came up a few times. The V and J genes are TRBV7-2 and TRBJ2-5; a weak D match, TRBD1 (6 bases). CDR1 and CDR2 from the germline V gene are SGHTA and FQGNSA. Trimming took 4 bases from V and 2 from J, leaving 11 bases between them. The CDR3 is 14 amino acids. CDR3 sequence: CASSWGTSQETQYF. The CDR3 bases are TGTGCCAGCAGCTGGGGGACAAGTCAAGAGACCCAGTACTTC.

The V gene is TRBV11-2, the J gene TRBJ1-4; 8 nucleotides match TRBD1. The junction had 8 bases not matched to a gene; V was cut back by 0 bases and J by 5 bases. The germline gives CDR1 SGHAT, CDR2 FQNNGV. This CDR3 comprises 17 residues. CDR3 nucleotide sequence: TGTGCCAGCAGCTTAGAACCGGGGGGACAGGCAAATGAAAAACTGTTTTTT. Translated, it gives CASSLEPGGQANEKLFF.

The rearrangement uses TRBV11-2 and TRBJ2-7; 7 bases map to TRBD2. Germline CDR1 reads SGHAT; CDR2 reads FQNNGV. The CDR3 loop spans 14 amino acids. V lost 3 bases, J lost 0 bases, and 2 bases stayed unmatched. The CDR3 DNA is TGTGCCAGCAGCTTGGGGGGGAACTCCTACGAGCAGTACTTC. This codes for CASSLGGNSYEQYF. The variable domain in full, with the rest retrieved from reference TRBV11-2 and TRBJ2-7, is EAGVAQSPRYKIIEKRQSVAFWCNPISGHATLYWYQQILGQGPKLLIQFQNNGVVDDSQLPKDRFSAERLKGVDSTLKIQPAKLEDSAVYLCASSLGGNSYEQYFGPGTRLTVT.

V gene TRBV7-2 combines with J gene TRBJ2-1, with 9 positions matching TRBD2. The V gene end was trimmed by 5 bases and the J gene end by 7 bases; junction bases not matched to a gene: 6. The CDR3 is made up of 14 amino acids. Germline CDR1 reads SGHTA; CDR2 reads FQGNSA. CDR3 region: CASSTGLAPNEQFF. The DNA for the CDR3 is TGTGCCAGCAGCACGGGACTAGCCCCGAATGAGCAGTTCTTC.